A selection of T cell receptor beta chains follows, all from one sample in a study of cytomegalovirus exposure and HLA in healthy donors. The protocol was immunoSEQ multiplex PCR, while the TCRdb copy is restricted to in-frame clones and leaves out a portion. The table lists some 330,000 clones, roughly 88% of them singletons, with over 0.8% in the top ten. The material sequenced was PBMCs. Receptor source: a woman younger than 35 in good health and CMV-seronegative. CDR3s include the opening cysteine and the closing phenylalanine or tryptophan. The order of the fields is CDR3 length, D gene, V gene, J gene, clone size, CDR3 protein, CDR3 DNA. The D gene is left open where the match is weak. Only part of the rows carry a size: once, few, many, or a class if the clone is expanded.

12	NA	TRBV19	TRBJ2-1	NA	CASGSAVVEQFF	TGTGCCAGTGGCAGTGCAGTTGTCGAACAGTTCTTC
15	NA	TRBV7-2	TRBJ2-1	NA	CASSLSKGAYNEQFF	TGTGCCAGCAGCTTAAGTAAGGGAGCCTACAATGAGCAGTTCTTC
14	NA	TRBV15	TRBJ2-5	NA	CATSRVTNEETQYF	TGTGCCACCAGCAGGGTGACTAATGAAGAGACCCAGTACTTC
15	NA	TRBV7-2	TRBJ1-4	once	CASSIAGVRNEKLFF	TGTGCCAGCAGCATCGCCGGGGTCCGTAATGAAAAACTGTTTTTT
16	NA	TRBV19	TRBJ2-7	NA	CASSMDGWRGVDEQYF	TGTGCCAGTAGTATGGACGGTTGGCGGGGCGTGGACGAGCAGTACTTC
14	NA	TRBV29-1	TRBJ1-1	NA	CSVGAGVMNTEAFF	TGCAGCGTTGGAGCAGGGGTCATGAACACTGAAGCTTTCTTT
12	NA	TRBV7-3	TRBJ2-2	few	CASSPSPGELFF	TGTGCCAGCAGCCCGAGTCCCGGGGAGCTGTTTTTT
15	NA	TRBV27	TRBJ2-3	once	CASSYSGGNTDTQYF	TGTGCCAGCAGTTACTCAGGCGGGAACACAGATACGCAGTATTTT
16	TRBD2	TRBV7-8	TRBJ2-2	NA	CASSFHPGGPGGELFF	TGTGCCAGCAGCTTCCATCCGGGAGGGCCAGGCGGGGAGCTGTTTTTT
15	TRBD2	TRBV7-9	TRBJ2-3	NA	CASSSLAGGTDTQYF	TGTGCCAGCAGCTCCCTAGCGGGTGGCACAGATACGCAGTATTTT
14	NA	TRBV5-6	TRBJ2-1	NA	CASSPRTIRNEQFF	TGTGCCAGCAGCCCGAGGACTATTCGCAATGAGCAGTTCTTC
17	TRBD2	TRBV4-1	TRBJ2-1	NA	CASSHIGTSGSRDEQFF	TGCGCCAGCAGCCATATCGGGACTAGCGGGAGTAGGGATGAGCAGTTCTTC
15	NA	TRBV4-2	TRBJ2-7	once	CASSQDWAGSYEQYF	TGTGCCAGCAGCCAAGATTGGGCGGGAAGCTACGAGCAGTACTTC
15	TRBD2	TRBV2	TRBJ2-1	NA	CASSEFLAGGPGQFF	TGTGCCAGCAGTGAATTTCTAGCGGGAGGGCCCGGGCAGTTCTTC
13	TRBD1	TRBV29-1	TRBJ2-5	NA	CSVAPQGVGTQYF	TGCAGCGTTGCCCCGCAGGGGGTTGGGACCCAGTACTTC
15	NA	TRBV5-1	TRBJ2-7	few	CASSLESGSSYEQYF	TGCGCCAGCAGCTTGGAGAGCGGTAGCTCCTACGAGCAGTACTTC
17	TRBD2	TRBV7-2	TRBJ2-7	NA	CASSLVMAGARSYEQYF	TGTGCCAGCAGCTTAGTCATGGCGGGAGCCCGCTCCTACGAGCAGTACTTC
14	TRBD2	TRBV4-2	TRBJ2-4	NA	CASSLPSGGNIQYF	TGTGCCAGCAGCCTCCCTAGCGGGGGAAACATTCAGTACTTC
14	TRBD2	TRBV19	TRBJ2-7	NA	CASSSEAGAYEQYF	TGTGCCAGTAGCTCGGAAGCGGGGGCCTACGAGCAGTACTTC
15	NA	TRBV5-4	TRBJ2-1	NA	CASSLEIAVSNEQFF	TGTGCCAGCAGCTTGGAAATAGCGGTATCGAATGAGCAGTTCTTC
14	NA	TRBV19	TRBJ1-1	NA	CASSTSDSRYEAFF	TGTGCCAGTAGTACATCTGACAGCCGATATGAAGCTTTCTTT
16	TRBD1	TRBV27	TRBJ1-2	NA	CASSPLIRDRPGGYTF	TGTGCCAGCAGTCCCCTAATCCGGGACAGGCCCGGTGGCTACACCTTC
15	NA	TRBV19	TRBJ2-3	NA	CASSGNQGSGDTQYF	TGTGCCAGTAGTGGAAATCAGGGCTCAGGGGATACGCAGTATTTT
14	TRBD1	TRBV7-2	TRBJ1-3	NA	CASSSTGEGNTIYF	TGTGCCAGCAGCTCGACAGGGGAAGGAAACACCATATATTTT
14	NA	TRBV10-3	TRBJ2-7	NA	CAIRTGITSYEQYF	TGTGCCATCAGGACAGGAATCACATCCTACGAGCAGTACTTC
16	TRBD1	TRBV4-2	TRBJ2-2	NA	CASSQDLTGGTGELFF	TGTGCCAGCAGCCAAGACCTGACAGGGGGGACCGGGGAGCTGTTTTTT
15	NA	TRBV4-2	TRBJ2-1	NA	CASSQDFISYNEQFF	TGTGCCAGCAGCCAAGATTTTATCTCCTACAATGAGCAGTTCTTC
13	NA	TRBV28	TRBJ1-1	NA	CASRVTGNTEAFF	TGTGCCAGCAGGGTGACAGGGAACACTGAAGCTTTCTTT
13	NA	TRBV4-1	TRBJ1-1	NA	CASSQEIYTEAFF	TGCGCCAGCAGCCAAGAAATATACACTGAAGCTTTCTTT
15	NA	TRBV6-6	TRBJ1-4	NA	CASSTHRVGYEKLFF	TGTGCCAGCAGTACCCACAGGGTTGGGTATGAAAAACTGTTTTTT
15	TRBD2	TRBV23-1	TRBJ2-1	NA	CASSQALAGGIEQFF	TGCGCCAGCAGTCAAGCCCTAGCGGGAGGGATTGAGCAGTTCTTC
15	NA	TRBV7-9	TRBJ1-5	NA	CASSSRGSGDQPQHF	TGTGCCAGCAGCTCTCGGGGGTCGGGGGATCAGCCCCAGCATTTT
14	TRBD1	TRBV6-5	TRBJ1-1	NA	CASGGGTMNTEAFF	TGTGCCAGTGGAGGGGGCACGATGAACACTGAAGCTTTCTTT
13	TRBD1	TRBV15	TRBJ1-2	few	CATSSRGRDGYTF	TGTGCCACCAGCAGCAGGGGGCGCGATGGCTACACCTTC
13	NA	TRBV6-4	TRBJ1-1	NA	CASSRDTNTEAFF	TGTGCCAGCAGCCGGGACACGAACACTGAAGCTTTCTTT
16	NA	TRBV9	TRBJ2-1	NA	CASSVGSGPSYNEQFF	TGTGCCAGCAGCGTCGGAAGCGGACCCTCCTACAATGAGCAGTTCTTC
13	NA	TRBV2	TRBJ2-7	once	CATKEESGFEQYF	TGTGCCACCAAAGAGGAAAGTGGGTTCGAGCAGTACTTC
15	TRBD2	TRBV27	TRBJ2-7	NA	CASSLSSGRSYEQYF	TGTGCCAGCAGTTTATCTAGCGGGCGCTCCTACGAGCAGTACTTC
19	NA	TRBV19	TRBJ2-6	NA	CASSIMATEFTVSANVLTF	TGTGCCAGTAGTATTATGGCGACAGAATTTACCGTTTCGGCCAACGTCCTGACTTTC
13	TRBD1	TRBV10-3	TRBJ1-2	NA	CAIGRQGDYGYTF	TGTGCCATCGGCCGACAGGGGGACTATGGCTACACCTTC
14	NA	TRBV5-4	TRBJ2-5	NA	CASSFQGAGETQYF	TGTGCCAGCAGCTTTCAAGGGGCCGGAGAGACCCAGTACTTC
14	TRBD2	TRBV28	TRBJ2-1	NA	CASNLAGGPNEQFF	TGTGCCAGCAATCTAGCGGGAGGGCCCAATGAGCAGTTCTTC